The 22 T cell receptor beta chains below come from one sample, sequenced in a study of technical replicates of blood from a few donors. TCRdb's copy holds only in-frame clones and misses some; the assay was immunoSEQ multiplex PCR. This table holds approximately 70,000 clones, about 92% found once. The specimen sequenced was T cells isolated from PBMCs. The receptors were sampled from a human donor in good health.

The V and J genes are TRBV10-3 and TRBJ1-1, with 7 bases that match TRBD1. The junction had 7 bases not matched to a gene; V was cut back by 6 bases and J by 3 bases. The CDR3 is 14 amino acids. Germline CDR1 and CDR2: ENHRY and SYGVKD. Here the CDR3 DNA reads TGTGCCATCAGGCAGGGGGAAGTCGACACTGAAGCTTTCTTT. It is translated as CAIRQGEVDTEAFF.

The V call is TRBV29-1, the J call TRBJ2-5; possibly TRBD1 for D (6 bases). V lost 5 bases and J lost 6, with 16 bases in between. The germline V gene encodes CDR1 SQVTM and CDR2 ANQGSEA. CDR3 length: 13 residues. The CDR3 reads CSVSRTVGQTQYF. CDR3 coding DNA: TGCAGCGTTTCTAGGACAGTGGGACAGACCCAGTACTTC.

The rearrangement uses TRBV6-5 and TRBJ1-5, with 10 nucleotides matching TRBD1. The CDR3 is made up of 15 amino acids. The germline V gene has CDR1 MNHEY and CDR2 SVGAGI. Unmatched junction bases numbered 7, after V lost 6 bases and J lost 5 bases. The CDR3 region is CASSSGTGDDQPQHF. CDR3 nucleotide sequence: TGTGCCAGCAGCTCCGGGACAGGGGACGATCAGCCCCAGCATTTT.

This chain uses TRBV2 with TRBJ1-1; D might be TRBD1 (5 bases). The CDR3 sequence is 13 residues long. The V gene lost 4 bases and the J gene lost 5 bases, with 11 bases spanning the gap. Germline V CDR1 and CDR2: SNHLY, FYNNEI. The CDR3 DNA is TGTGCCAGCAGTGCAGGGATTAGTACTGAAGCTTTCTTT. Its translation: CASSAGISTEAFF.

CDR3 nucleotide sequence: TGTGCCAGCAGTCAGACAGGGGGCTATGGCTACACCTTC. Amino acids: CASSQTGGYGYTF. V is TRBV7-3 and J is TRBJ1-2; 9 nucleotides match TRBD1. Losses at the gene ends were 6 bases for V and 4 bases for J; bases not matched to a gene: 3. The CDR3 sequence is 13 residues long. CDR1 is SGHTA and CDR2 is FQGTGA in the germline V gene.

A single count supports this clone. V gene TRBV30 combines with J gene TRBJ1-3; no clear D. V gave up 4 bases and J gave up 4 bases, with 5 bases separating them. The CDR3 length is 11 residues. In germline, CDR1 is GTSNPN, CDR2 SVGIG (reference sequence). The CDR3 loop reads CAWTGGNTIYF. The CDR3 bases are TGTGCCTGGACAGGAGGAAACACCATATATTTT. Using reference TRBV30 and TRBJ1-3 for the parts outside the CDR3, the full variable domain is SQTIHQWPATLVQPVGSPLSLECTVEGTSNPNLYWYRQAAGRGLQLLFYSVGIGQISSEVPQNLSASRPQDRQFILSSKKLLLSDSGFYLCAWTGGNTIYFGEGSWLTVV.

This clone came up once. The chain has TRBV5-6 and TRBJ1-5; 11 bases align to TRBD1. CDR3 length equals 14 residues. The J segment lost 6 bases and the V segment lost 3 bases, leaving 2 bases of the junction unmatched. Germline lookup yields CDR1 SGHDT and CDR2 YYEEEE. The CDR3 nucleotides are TGTGCCAGCAGCTGGACAGGGGGCGTTCAGCCCCAGCATTTT. Translating it yields CASSWTGGVQPQHF.

This clone was detected only a few times. This chain connects TRBV5-6 to TRBJ2-7, with TRBD2 matching 9 bases. Trimming cost V 10 bases and J 5 bases; bases outside gene matches: 13. Germline CDR1 SGHDT, CDR2 YYEEEE. This CDR3 spans 14 amino acids. CDR3 amino acids: CASLQRGTSNEQYF. CDR3 coding DNA: TGTGCCTCCCTCCAAAGGGGGACTAGCAACGAGCAGTACTTC.

This clone was counted a single time. The chain uses TRBV5-1 and TRBJ2-1; 8 nucleotides line up with TRBD2. Losses at the gene ends were 4 bases for V and 0 bases for J; bases not matched to a gene: 3. This CDR3 has 15 residues. CDR1 is SGHRS, CDR2 YFSETQ, per germline. This chain's CDR3 is CASSPSGSSYNEQFF. CDR3 nucleotides: TGCGCCAGCAGCCCAAGCGGGAGCTCCTACAATGAGCAGTTCTTC. Variable domain in full (rest from reference TRBV5-1 and TRBJ2-1): KAGVTQTPRYLIKTRGQQVTLSCSPISGHRSVSWYQQTPGQGLQFLFEYFSETQRNKGNFPGRFSGRQFSNSRSEMNVSTLELGDSALYLCASSPSGSSYNEQFFGPGTRLTVL.

V is TRBV15 and J is TRBJ2-2; unclear D gene. The germline V gene has CDR1 LNHNV and CDR2 YYDKDF (reference sequence). The germline V and J ends were trimmed by 3 bases and 5 bases, with 7 bases remaining between them. The length of the CDR3 is 13 residues. CDR3 in amino acids: CATSSTGTGELFF. The CDR3 DNA follows: TGTGCCACCAGCAGTACCGGGACCGGGGAGCTGTTTTTT.

This clone is a singleton in its sample. Germline and junction disagree at one end, which may indicate a read error. This chain connects TRBV6-6 to TRBJ1-1, with D hard to call. In germline, CDR1 is MNHNY, CDR2 SVGAGI (reference sequence). CDR3 length equals 12 residues. CDR3 amino acids: CAGSYRVSEAFF. CDR3 in DNA: TGTGCCGGCAGTTACCGAGTATCTGAAGCTTTCTTT.

The chain links TRBV7-6 to TRBJ2-3; TRBD2 agrees at 9 bases. Germline-derived CDR1 and CDR2 are SGHVS and FNYEAQ. The CDR3 runs 15 residues. V lost 5 bases, J lost 4 bases, and 7 bases stayed unmatched. Here the CDR3 reads CASSTVAGEADTQYF. Written as DNA, the CDR3 is TGTGCCAGCAGCACCGTAGCGGGAGAGGCAGATACGCAGTATTTT.

The chain has TRBV7-3 and TRBJ1-3, with 7 bases fitting TRBD1. The length of the CDR3 is 15 residues. J gave up 8 bases and V 0 bases, and 7 bases lay outside the gene matches. Germline V gene lookup returns CDR1 SGHTA and CDR2 FQGTGA. In nucleotides, the CDR3 is TGTGCCAGCAGCTTAACAGGGGGCGCTTTTGACACCATATATTTT. This encodes CASSLTGGAFDTIYF.

The chain recombines TRBV4-2 with TRBJ2-7; 7 nucleotides agree with TRBD1. The CDR3 totals 15 residues. V shed 1 base, J shed 7 bases, and the junction held 10 bases outside the gene matches. Germline V gene sequence: CDR1 LGHNA, CDR2 YNFKEQ. In DNA form, the CDR3 reads TGTGCCAGCAGCCAAGTGACGAGGGGGCACGGGGAGCAGTACTTC. The encoded protein is CASSQVTRGHGEQYF.

V usage is TRBV30 and J usage is TRBJ2-5; TRBD2 aligns across 11 bases. Germline CDR1 is GTSNPN and CDR2 is SVGIG (reference sequence). Trimming took 4 bases from V and 5 from J; bases not matched to a gene: 12. There are 16 residues in the CDR3. The CDR3 reads CAWKVLGSGRVETQYF. The CDR3 DNA reads TGTGCCTGGAAAGTACTCGGTAGCGGGAGGGTCGAGACCCAGTACTTC.

V is TRBV6-5 and J is TRBJ1-1, with D unclear. V gave up 0 bases and J gave up 1 base, with 6 bases separating them. Germline V gene sequence: CDR1 MNHEY, CDR2 SVGAGI. The CDR3 has 14 amino acids. The CDR3 loop reads CASSYSRANTEAFF. The CDR3, as DNA: TGTGCCAGCAGTTACTCGAGGGCGAACACTGAAGCTTTCTTT.

The chain couples TRBV9 to TRBJ1-1; a possible D gene is TRBD1 (5 bases). There are 16 residues in the CDR3. CDR1 is SGDLS and CDR2 is YYNGEE in the germline V gene. The germline V and J ends were trimmed by 0 bases and 0 bases, with 12 bases remaining between them. CDR3: CASSVGIGVLNTEAFF. CDR3 DNA sequence: TGTGCCAGCAGCGTAGGGATAGGGGTACTGAACACTGAAGCTTTCTTT.

This clone was seen more than once but under ten times. This chain connects TRBV7-9 to TRBJ1-1; TRBD1 might be the D (6 bases). CDR3 length: 12 amino acids. Germline V gene lookup returns CDR1 SEHNR and CDR2 FQNEAQ (reference sequence). Between the trimmed V and J ends, which lost 6 bases and 5 bases, there was a span of 10 bases. CDR3 DNA: TGTGCCAGCAGGGTGGGGGCTACTGAAGCTTTCTTT. Protein: CASRVGATEAFF.

The rearrangement links TRBV7-2 to TRBJ2-2; 9 nucleotides line up with TRBD2. The CDR3 is 17 amino acids. CDR1 and CDR2 from the germline V gene are SGHTA and FQGNSA. The junction had 6 bases not matched to a gene; V was cut back by 2 bases and J by 2 bases. CDR3 nucleotide sequence: TGTGCCAGCAGCTTAAGTCTAGCGGGATTAAACACCGGGGAGCTGTTTTTT. This sequence encodes CASSLSLAGLNTGELFF.

V is TRBV20-1 and J is TRBJ1-1; D is undetermined. The CDR3 length is 11 residues. V gave up 3 bases and J gave up 10 bases, with 12 bases separating them. The germline V gene encodes CDR1 DFQATT and CDR2 SNEGSKA (reference sequence). CDR3 protein: CSASRSTGAFF. The CDR3 DNA reads TGCAGTGCTAGTCGGAGTACGGGAGCTTTCTTT.

The chain recombines TRBV5-8 with TRBJ2-7; no firm D call. The CDR3 consists of 14 residues. Germline V gene lookup returns CDR1 SGHTS and CDR2 YDEGEE. The V end was cut by 2 bases, the J end by 5 bases, with 14 bases between. This CDR3 is CASSLTFTYDEQYF. CDR3 DNA: TGTGCCAGCAGCTTAACTTTTACTTACGACGAGCAGTACTTC.

DNA for the CDR3: TGTGCCAGCTCCCAATTAAAGGGGCAGGACACTGAAGCTTTCTTT. The encoded protein is CASSQLKGQDTEAFF. The chain links TRBV6-5 to TRBJ1-1, with a tentative D call TRBD1 (5 bases). The germline V and J ends were trimmed by 8 bases and 3 bases, with 19 bases remaining between them. The CDR3 runs 15 residues. Germline-derived CDR1 and CDR2 are MNHEY and SVGAGI.